The 20 T cell receptor beta chains below were found in one sample sequenced in a study of cytomegalovirus exposure and HLA in healthy donors. PCR involved 60 Vbeta and 13 Jbeta primers. Here immunoSEQ multiplex PCR was the method, and the copy in TCRdb shows in-frame clones only, minus some. The sample contains about 140,000 clones, around 80% of which appear only once. Source material: PBMCs. The receptors here all came from a female donor in good health and CMV-seronegative.

This chain uses TRBV5-1 with TRBJ2-3; TRBD2 matches 9 bases. The CDR3 is made up of 15 amino acids. The junction had 3 bases not matched to a gene; V was cut back by 4 bases and J by 0 bases. Germline V gene sequence: CDR1 SGHRS, CDR2 YFSETQ. The CDR3 sequence is CASSITSGSTDTQYF. The DNA for the CDR3 is TGCGCCAGCAGCATCACTAGCGGGAGCACAGATACGCAGTATTTT.

The genes are TRBV5-1 and TRBJ1-2; 9 bases map to TRBD1. The CDR3 contains 14 residues. Germline assignment: CDR1 SGHRS and CDR2 YFSETQ. The junction had 7 bases not matched to a gene; V was cut back by 2 bases and J by 8 bases. CDR3 DNA sequence: TGCGCCAGCAGCTTTGAGGGACAGGGACGGGGCTACACCTTC. Its translation is CASSFEGQGRGYTF.

This rearrangement joins TRBV2 to TRBJ1-2; 9 bases are a match to TRBD1. The germline V gene encodes CDR1 SNHLY and CDR2 FYNNEI. This CDR3 has 13 residues. V dropped 5 bases and J dropped 6; count of bases not matched to a gene: 4. The CDR3 protein is CASSLDRGDGYTF. CDR3 sequence (DNA): TGTGCCAGCAGTCTCGACAGGGGGGATGGCTACACCTTC.

The J gene is TRBJ2-3, the V gene TRBV27, with 9 bases that match TRBD2. Germline values: CDR1 MNHEY, CDR2 SMNVEV (reference sequence). The trim removed 3 bases at V and 3 bases at J, leaving 7 bases unmatched. CDR3 length: 16 residues. The CDR3 sequence: CASSFMGLAGTDTQYF. DNA of the CDR3: TGTGCCAGCAGTTTTATGGGACTAGCCGGGACAGATACGCAGTATTTT.

The rearrangement joins TRBV7-2 to TRBJ2-5; 9 bases match TRBD2. V lost 2 bases to trimming and J lost 4 bases; unmatched junction nucleotides: 8. Germline CDR1 is SGHTA and CDR2 is FQGNSA. CDR3 length equals 16 residues. The CDR3 is CASSLKRGARRETQYF. The CDR3 DNA is TGTGCCAGCAGCTTAAAGCGGGGGGCGAGAAGAGAGACCCAGTACTTC.

CDR3 nucleotides: TGTGCCAGCAGCGTAGGGTCCCAGGGGGCCTACAATGAGCAGTTCTTC. This codes for CASSVGSQGAYNEQFF. This rearrangement joins TRBV9 to TRBJ2-1, with 7 bases fitting TRBD1. V lost 0 bases, J lost 2 bases, and 5 bases stayed unmatched. Germline lookup yields CDR1 SGDLS and CDR2 YYNGEE. CDR3 length: 16 residues.

J is TRBJ1-5 and V is TRBV7-2; tentative D call: TRBD1 (6 bases). The CDR3 length is 14 residues. Deletions cut 4 bases from V and 7 bases from J, with 14 bases between. Germline V gene data show CDR1 as SGHTA and CDR2 as FQGNSA. For the CDR3, the DNA is TGTGCCAGCAGCTCGACAGGTGCGGGCCAGCCCCAGCATTTT. It translates to CASSSTGAGQPQHF.

The chain couples TRBV27 to TRBJ2-6; D is possibly TRBD2 (6 bases). CDR3 length: 19 amino acids. Germline CDR1 and CDR2: MNHEY and SMNVEV (reference sequence). V lost 6 bases and J 0 bases, leaving 21 bases between the germline ends. The CDR3 nucleotides read TGTGCCAGCAGGCCCCTAGGCGGGGCGCGAAGCTCTGGGGCCAACGTCCTGACTTTC. Translating gives CASRPLGGARSSGANVLTF.

The rearrangement links TRBV27 to TRBJ1-2; 9 positions agree with TRBD1. The germline CDR1 and CDR2 sequences are MNHEY and SMNVEV (reference sequence). This CDR3 is built from 13 residues. The V gene end was trimmed by 4 bases and the J gene end by 4 bases; junction bases not matched to a gene: 1. CDR3 sequence reads: CASSSGQGYGYTF. The CDR3 nucleotides read TGTGCCAGCAGTTCGGGACAGGGCTATGGCTACACCTTC.

The chain recombines TRBV2 with TRBJ2-1, with D perhaps matching TRBD2 (5 bases). The CDR3 is 15 amino acids. CDR1 and CDR2 from the germline V gene are SNHLY and FYNNEI. V was trimmed by 6 bases and J by 2 bases, leaving 14 bases between them. The CDR3 spells CASSDLAITYNEQFF. For the CDR3, the DNA is TGTGCCAGCAGCGACCTAGCTATCACCTACAATGAGCAGTTCTTC.

This clone was recorded a few times. The chain recombines TRBV18 with TRBJ1-4; D gene ambiguous. V shed 8 bases and J shed 6 bases, with 16 bases lying between them. The germline gives CDR1 KGHSH, CDR2 LQKENI. This CDR3 spans 14 amino acids. Here the CDR3 reads CASTGGGVDEKLFF. CDR3 nucleotide sequence: TGTGCCAGCACTGGTGGAGGCGTTGATGAAAAACTGTTTTTT.

The chain uses TRBV10-3 and TRBJ1-1; TRBD1 might be the D (5 bases). Between the trimmed V and J ends, which lost 10 bases and 6 bases, there was a span of 21 bases. Germline V lookup: CDR1 ENHRY, CDR2 SYGVKD. CDR3 length: 14 residues. Here the CDR3 reads CATNSLGGLAEAFF. CDR3 nucleotide sequence: TGTGCCACAAACTCTCTGGGGGGGTTGGCTGAAGCTTTCTTT.

This chain links TRBV19 with TRBJ1-2; D remains unclear. CDR3 length equals 13 residues. V shed 0 bases and J shed 8 bases, with 10 bases lying between them. Germline CDR1 reads LNHDA; CDR2 reads SQIVND (reference sequence). For the CDR3, the DNA is TGTGCCAGTAGTATAGACCCGGGGAGAGGCTACACCTTC. Amino acids: CASSIDPGRGYTF. The full variable domain, rest sourced from reference TRBV19 and TRBJ1-2, is DGGITQSPKYLFRKEGQNVTLSCEQNLNHDAMYWYRQDPGQGLRLIYYSQIVNDFQKGDIAEGYSVSREKKESFPLTVTSAQKNPTAFYLCASSIDPGRGYTFGSGTRLTVV.

The rearrangement joins TRBV29-1 to TRBJ2-3; 7 positions agree with TRBD1. Unmatched junction bases numbered 9, after V lost 1 base and J lost 5 bases. The CDR3 extends over 15 amino acids. Germline V gene data show CDR1 as SQVTM and CDR2 as ANQGSEA. The CDR3: CSVEGSDRVRDTQYF. Written as DNA, the CDR3 is TGCAGCGTTGAAGGCTCAGACAGGGTACGAGATACGCAGTATTTT.

The chain employs TRBV5-1 and TRBJ2-7, with TRBD1 matching over 11 bases. This CDR3 has 13 residues. The germline V gene encodes CDR1 SGHRS and CDR2 YFSETQ. V dropped 4 bases and J dropped 3; count of bases not matched to a gene: 0. CDR3 coding DNA: TGCGCCAGCAGCGGGACAGGGGGCTACGAGCAGTACTTC. It yields the protein CASSGTGGYEQYF.

The genes are TRBV5-4 and TRBJ1-3, with TRBD1 as a possible D gene (5 bases). V gave up 4 bases and J gave up 0 bases, with 14 bases separating them. The CDR3 covers 16 residues. In germline, CDR1 is SGHNT, CDR2 YYREEE (reference sequence). CDR3 DNA: TGTGCCAGCAGCCCGCGGGACTCCGTCTCTGGAAACACCATATATTTT. Residues: CASSPRDSVSGNTIYF.

This clone showed up just once. This chain connects TRBV30 to TRBJ1-1; 7 bases fit TRBD1. This CDR3 region has 12 residues. The V gene end was trimmed by 3 bases and the J gene end by 6 bases; junction bases not matched to a gene: 4. CDR1 is GTSNPN, CDR2 SVGIG, per germline (reference sequence). This chain's CDR3 is CAWSPGQAEAFF. The CDR3 bases are TGTGCCTGGAGCCCCGGACAGGCTGAAGCTTTCTTT.

The genes are TRBV6-1 and TRBJ2-1; D uncertain. Trimming took 8 bases from V and 0 from J, leaving 8 bases between them. The CDR3 runs to 13 residues. The germline V gene has CDR1 MNHNS and CDR2 SASEGT. The CDR3 here is CASVGSSYNEQFF. CDR3 in DNA: TGTGCCAGCGTCGGTAGCTCCTACAATGAGCAGTTCTTC.

The chain carries TRBV7-6 and TRBJ2-3, with TRBD2 identical over 8 bases. The V and J ends lost 2 bases and 5 bases, in that order; junction bases with no gene match: 6. The CDR3 spans 15 residues. The V gene's germline CDR1 is SGHVS and CDR2 FNYEAQ. This CDR3 is CASSLKSSGRDTQYF. CDR3 nucleotides: TGTGCCAGCAGCTTAAAATCCAGCGGGAGAGATACGCAGTATTTT.

The chain joins TRBV4-2 to TRBJ2-5, with TRBD1 as a possible D gene (6 bases). In germline, CDR1 is LGHNA, CDR2 YNFKEQ. The V end was cut by 1 base, the J end by 4 bases, with 13 bases between. CDR3 length equals 15 residues. The chain's CDR3 is CASSQAGVSIETQYF. The CDR3 region has the DNA TGTGCCAGCAGCCAAGCAGGGGTTAGCATAGAGACCCAGTACTTC.